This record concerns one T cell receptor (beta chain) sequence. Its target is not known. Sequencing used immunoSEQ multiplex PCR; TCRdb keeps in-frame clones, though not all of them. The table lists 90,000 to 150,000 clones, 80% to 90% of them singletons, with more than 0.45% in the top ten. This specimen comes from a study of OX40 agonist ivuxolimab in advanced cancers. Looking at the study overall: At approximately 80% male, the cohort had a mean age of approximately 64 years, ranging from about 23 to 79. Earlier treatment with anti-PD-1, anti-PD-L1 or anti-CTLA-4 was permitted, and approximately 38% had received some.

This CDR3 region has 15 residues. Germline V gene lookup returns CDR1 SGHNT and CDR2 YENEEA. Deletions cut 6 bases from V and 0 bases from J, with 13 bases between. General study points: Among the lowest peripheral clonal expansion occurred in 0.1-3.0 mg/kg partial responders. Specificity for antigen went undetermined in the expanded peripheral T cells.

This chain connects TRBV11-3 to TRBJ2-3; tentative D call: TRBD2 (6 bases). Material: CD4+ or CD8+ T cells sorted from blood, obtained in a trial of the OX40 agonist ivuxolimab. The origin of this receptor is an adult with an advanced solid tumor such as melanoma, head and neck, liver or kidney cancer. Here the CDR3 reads CASSLTGLSTDTQYF. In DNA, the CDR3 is TGTGCCAGCAGTCTAACGGGACTTAGCACAGATACGCAGTATTTT.